This is a list of T cell receptor beta chains from one sample in a study of cytomegalovirus exposure and HLA in healthy donors. Data came from immunoSEQ multiplex PCR; TCRdb stores just in-frame clones and leaves some out. The sample holds about 150,000 clones, 65% to 80% seen once. Specimen: PBMCs. These receptors were obtained from a man in his forties in good health and CMV-seropositive. Each CDR3 is given with its conserved first and last residue. Fields, in order: clone size, J gene, D gene, V gene, CDR3 DNA, CDR3 protein. A D gene is named only where the DNA matches it firmly. A row's size may be missing; if present it is once, few, many or a size class.

clone_size: NA; j_call: TRBJ2-3; d_call: NA; v_call: TRBV28; cdr3_nt: TGTGCCAGCATCTCTTCGCTAGGACATGCTACGCGGGACGGCTCGGGTACGCAGTATTTT; cdr3_aa: CASISSLGHATRDGSGTQYF
clone_size: few; j_call: TRBJ2-5; d_call: NA; v_call: TRBV5-6; cdr3_nt: TGTGCCAGCAGCTCACAGAACCAAGAGACCCAGTACTTC; cdr3_aa: CASSSQNQETQYF
clone_size: NA; j_call: TRBJ2-7; d_call: TRBD2; v_call: TRBV11-2; cdr3_nt: TGTGCCAGCAACTTCGGGACTAGCGGCCCCTACGAGCAGTACTTC; cdr3_aa: CASNFGTSGPYEQYF
clone_size: few; j_call: TRBJ2-2; d_call: TRBD1; v_call: TRBV5-1; cdr3_nt: TGCGCCAGCAGCTTCGCGGACAGGGGGCGAGAGCTGTTTTTT; cdr3_aa: CASSFADRGRELFF
clone_size: NA; j_call: TRBJ1-4; d_call: NA; v_call: TRBV6-1; cdr3_nt: TGTGCCAGCAGTGGGGACATTCGTCGAAAACTGTTTTTT; cdr3_aa: CASSGDIRRKLFF
clone_size: NA; j_call: TRBJ2-3; d_call: NA; v_call: TRBV18; cdr3_nt: TGTGCCAGCTCCCCTGAGGCGGGCAAGTCGCATACGCAGTATTTT; cdr3_aa: CASSPEAGKSHTQYF
clone_size: NA; j_call: TRBJ2-3; d_call: TRBD2; v_call: TRBV4-2; cdr3_nt: TGTGCCAGCAGCCAAGTCCCCGGGAGGGCCTCAGATACGCAGTATTTT; cdr3_aa: CASSQVPGRASDTQYF
clone_size: NA; j_call: TRBJ2-7; d_call: TRBD2; v_call: TRBV4-3; cdr3_nt: TGCGCCAGCAGCCAGAGGCAGAGCGGGAGCTACGAGCAGTACTTC; cdr3_aa: CASSQRQSGSYEQYF
clone_size: few; j_call: TRBJ2-1; d_call: TRBD2; v_call: TRBV13; cdr3_nt: TGTGCCAGCAGCTTATTTGGCGGGAGAAGCTCCTACAATGAGCAGTTCTTC; cdr3_aa: CASSLFGGRSSYNEQFF
clone_size: NA; j_call: TRBJ2-7; d_call: TRBD2; v_call: TRBV18; cdr3_nt: TGTGCCAGCTCACCACCGGGGGGAGGGATACTCCACGAGCAGTACTTC; cdr3_aa: CASSPPGGGILHEQYF
clone_size: few; j_call: TRBJ2-3; d_call: TRBD1; v_call: TRBV28; cdr3_nt: TGTGCCAGCAGTTCCCCCGGGACAGGGTATCTCACAGATACGCAGTATTTT; cdr3_aa: CASSSPGTGYLTDTQYF
clone_size: NA; j_call: TRBJ2-7; d_call: TRBD2; v_call: TRBV6-1; cdr3_nt: TGTGCCAGCAGTGAACTACCGGGAGGGGGGTACGAGCAGTACTTC; cdr3_aa: CASSELPGGGYEQYF
clone_size: few; j_call: TRBJ1-1; d_call: NA; v_call: TRBV11-2; cdr3_nt: TGTGCCAGCAGCTTAGATCAACAGCCAAGCACTGAAGCTTTCTTT; cdr3_aa: CASSLDQQPSTEAFF
clone_size: NA; j_call: TRBJ1-5; d_call: NA; v_call: TRBV19; cdr3_nt: TGTGCCAGTACGTGGGGCCTCCATAGCAATCAGCCCCAGCATTTT; cdr3_aa: CASTWGLHSNQPQHF
clone_size: NA; j_call: TRBJ1-1; d_call: TRBD1; v_call: TRBV2; cdr3_nt: TGTGCCAGCAGTGAGAGGGACAGGGGAACTGAAGCTTTCTTT; cdr3_aa: CASSERDRGTEAFF
clone_size: NA; j_call: TRBJ2-1; d_call: NA; v_call: TRBV27; cdr3_nt: TGTGCCAGCAGTTATAGGCCGGGAGTTTACAATGAGCAGTTCTTC; cdr3_aa: CASSYRPGVYNEQFF
clone_size: NA; j_call: TRBJ2-1; d_call: TRBD2; v_call: TRBV27; cdr3_nt: TGTGCCAGCAGTCCCCCGGGGGGAGGTACTTACAATGAGCAGTTCTTC; cdr3_aa: CASSPPGGGTYNEQFF
clone_size: NA; j_call: TRBJ1-4; d_call: NA; v_call: TRBV7-9; cdr3_nt: TGTGCCAGCAGCTTACAGGGGACTAATGAAAAACTGTTTTTT; cdr3_aa: CASSLQGTNEKLFF
clone_size: NA; j_call: TRBJ2-3; d_call: NA; v_call: TRBV11-3; cdr3_nt: TGTGCCAGCAGCCCAAACGGGGGGACAGGAGATACGCAGTATTTT; cdr3_aa: CASSPNGGTGDTQYF
clone_size: once; j_call: TRBJ2-3; d_call: NA; v_call: TRBV7-2; cdr3_nt: TGTGCCAGCAGCTTAATGCCCGGGGATACGCAGTATTTT; cdr3_aa: CASSLMPGDTQYF
clone_size: NA; j_call: TRBJ2-3; d_call: NA; v_call: TRBV7-9; cdr3_nt: TGTGCCAGCAGCTTAACAGACCGAAGCACAGATACGCAGTATTTT; cdr3_aa: CASSLTDRSTDTQYF
clone_size: NA; j_call: TRBJ2-2; d_call: NA; v_call: TRBV7-3; cdr3_nt: TGTGCCAGCAGCTCGACGGGGAAGACCGGGGAGCTGTTTTTT; cdr3_aa: CASSSTGKTGELFF
clone_size: NA; j_call: TRBJ2-7; d_call: NA; v_call: TRBV5-3; cdr3_nt: TGTGCCAGAAGCGCGGCCGCGGGGCGGGTCACAACTTCTTGGATCGAGGGCTACGAGCAGTACTTC; cdr3_aa: CARSAAAGRVTTSWIEGYEQYF
clone_size: once; j_call: TRBJ1-5; d_call: TRBD1; v_call: TRBV6-5; cdr3_nt: TGTGCCAGCAGTCGGGACAGTCCTAGCAATCAGCCCCAGCATTTT; cdr3_aa: CASSRDSPSNQPQHF
clone_size: NA; j_call: TRBJ2-7; d_call: TRBD1; v_call: TRBV15; cdr3_nt: TGTGCCACCAGCAGACCTGGGACAGGACCCTCCTACGAGCAGTACTTC; cdr3_aa: CATSRPGTGPSYEQYF
clone_size: NA; j_call: TRBJ1-5; d_call: TRBD1; v_call: TRBV29-1; cdr3_nt: TGCAGCACAGGGACAGGGGCCAATCAGCCCCAGCATTTT; cdr3_aa: CSTGTGANQPQHF
clone_size: NA; j_call: TRBJ1-4; d_call: NA; v_call: TRBV6-1; cdr3_nt: TGTGCCAGCACCCCCTGGGGGGTGGGGGAAAAACTGTTTTTT; cdr3_aa: CASTPWGVGEKLFF
clone_size: NA; j_call: TRBJ2-6; d_call: TRBD2; v_call: TRBV5-1; cdr3_nt: TGCGCCAGCAGCTTGGCCGGACTAGCGGGCTCTGGGGCCAACGTCCTGACTTTC; cdr3_aa: CASSLAGLAGSGANVLTF
clone_size: NA; j_call: TRBJ1-5; d_call: TRBD1; v_call: TRBV6-5; cdr3_nt: TGTGCCAGCAGCCCGGACAGGGTGGGACAGCCCCAGCATTTT; cdr3_aa: CASSPDRVGQPQHF
clone_size: NA; j_call: TRBJ1-3; d_call: NA; v_call: TRBV5-6; cdr3_nt: TGTGCCAGCAGCCACTTCGACAACTCTGGAAACACCATATATTTT; cdr3_aa: CASSHFDNSGNTIYF
clone_size: NA; j_call: TRBJ1-3; d_call: TRBD1; v_call: TRBV5-4; cdr3_nt: TGTGCCAGCAGTCCAGACAGGGCTGGAAACACCATATATTTT; cdr3_aa: CASSPDRAGNTIYF
clone_size: NA; j_call: TRBJ2-4; d_call: TRBD2; v_call: TRBV9; cdr3_nt: TGTGCCAGCAGCCCGGGAGGTGACATTCAGTACTTC; cdr3_aa: CASSPGGDIQYF
clone_size: NA; j_call: TRBJ2-1; d_call: NA; v_call: TRBV28; cdr3_nt: TGTGCCAGCAGTCGTCTTGGGGGGACCTACAATGAGCAGTTCTTC; cdr3_aa: CASSRLGGTYNEQFF
clone_size: NA; j_call: TRBJ1-1; d_call: NA; v_call: TRBV19; cdr3_nt: TGTGCCAGTAGTATAGGGCAGGGGACTGAAGCTTTCTTT; cdr3_aa: CASSIGQGTEAFF
clone_size: few; j_call: TRBJ2-1; d_call: TRBD1; v_call: TRBV7-3; cdr3_nt: TGTGCCAGCAGCCGGGACAGGGAGCCAAATGAGCAGTTCTTC; cdr3_aa: CASSRDREPNEQFF
clone_size: NA; j_call: TRBJ2-2; d_call: TRBD2; v_call: TRBV5-5; cdr3_nt: TGTGCCAGCAGCTCCGAGAGCGGGAGGGGCGGTGGCACCGGGGAGCTGTTTTTT; cdr3_aa: CASSSESGRGGGTGELFF
clone_size: few; j_call: TRBJ2-3; d_call: NA; v_call: TRBV7-2; cdr3_nt: TGTGCCAGCAGCTTAGCGGCTCCGGGTCTCTCCACAGATACGCAGTATTTT; cdr3_aa: CASSLAAPGLSTDTQYF
clone_size: NA; j_call: TRBJ2-4; d_call: NA; v_call: TRBV28; cdr3_nt: TGTGCCAGCAGTTCCGGGACAAAAAACATTCAGTACTTC; cdr3_aa: CASSSGTKNIQYF
clone_size: NA; j_call: TRBJ2-5; d_call: NA; v_call: TRBV5-4; cdr3_nt: TGTGCCAGCAGCTTGGGCGCGGTCCAAGAGACCCAGTACTTC; cdr3_aa: CASSLGAVQETQYF
clone_size: NA; j_call: TRBJ2-2; d_call: TRBD1; v_call: TRBV19; cdr3_nt: TGTGCCAGCGCACAGGGGGGTAACACCGGGGAGCTGTTTTTT; cdr3_aa: CASAQGGNTGELFF
clone_size: NA; j_call: TRBJ1-3; d_call: NA; v_call: TRBV4-3; cdr3_nt: TGCGCCAGCAGCCAATCGGTCTCTGGAAACACCATATATTTT; cdr3_aa: CASSQSVSGNTIYF
clone_size: NA; j_call: TRBJ2-7; d_call: TRBD2; v_call: TRBV2; cdr3_nt: TGTGCCAGCAGACGAGGACTAGCCGCCTACGAGCAGTACTTC; cdr3_aa: CASRRGLAAYEQYF
clone_size: few; j_call: TRBJ2-4; d_call: NA; v_call: TRBV2; cdr3_nt: TGTGCCAGCGGGGGCAACATTCAGTACTTC; cdr3_aa: CASGGNIQYF
clone_size: NA; j_call: TRBJ2-5; d_call: NA; v_call: TRBV28; cdr3_nt: TGTGCCAGCAGCCCCACTAATACGGAGACCCAGTACTTC; cdr3_aa: CASSPTNTETQYF
clone_size: NA; j_call: TRBJ2-7; d_call: TRBD2; v_call: TRBV28; cdr3_nt: TGTGCCAGCAGTCCCCATAGCGGGGTCTACGAGCAGTACTTC; cdr3_aa: CASSPHSGVYEQYF